Shown below are 13 T cell receptor beta chains from a single sample sequenced in a study of T cells in Graves' hyperthyroidism and ophthalmopathy. Template material for amplifying TCR beta CDR3 regions consisted of RNA transcripts. The HTBI primer set was used in a first-round RT-PCR of the TCR CDR3. TCRdb reprocessed the multiplex PCR reads via MiXCR and lists one record per CDR3 protein. The data contain under 300,000 distinct CDR3 sequences, 13% to 15% of them singletons. What was sequenced was blood. Every receptor here comes from a woman between 50 and 59 years old with Graves' hyperthyroidism that later progressed to Graves' ophthalmopathy.

This clonotype was seen only a few times. The chain recombines TRBV5-6 with TRBJ2-3; 10 bases match TRBD2. V trimming: 5 bases; J trimming: 1 base; junction bases outside the gene matches: 10. The CDR3 runs to 17 residues. Germline V gene lookup returns CDR1 SGHDT and CDR2 YYEEEE. The DNA of the CDR3 is TGTGCCAGCAGAGGCCTAGCGGGAGAAGGTCGCACAGATACGCAGTATTTT. The encoded protein is CASRGLAGEGRTDTQYF.

This clonotype was seen repeatedly, ten times or more. The chain has TRBV20-1 and TRBJ2-5, with D maybe TRBD2 (5 bases). V was clipped by 2 bases and J by 5 bases, with 18 bases between them. Germline CDR1 DFQATT, CDR2 SNEGSKA (reference sequence). This CDR3 has 15 amino acids. The CDR3 coding sequence is TGCAGTGCTAGATCCCGACAAGGCAAGCGGGAGACCCAGTACTTC. The encoded protein is CSARSRQGKRETQYF.

This clonotype was detected ten times or more. The chain recombines TRBV28 with TRBJ2-3, with a tentative D call TRBD2 (7 bases). Germline loops: CDR1 MDHEN, CDR2 SYDVKM. This CDR3 is built from 15 residues. Trimming removed 5 bases at V and 2 bases at J, with 14 bases between. CDR3 residues: CASSPGGRNTDTQYF. CDR3 nucleotides: TGTGCCAGCAGTCCCGGGGGGCGAAACACAGATACGCAGTATTTT.

This clonotype was counted ten times or more. The chain couples TRBV20-1 to TRBJ2-1, with 9 bases that match TRBD2. V trimming: 5 bases; J trimming: 9 bases; junction bases outside the gene matches: 8. This CDR3 is built from 13 residues. Germline V gene data show CDR1 as DFQATT and CDR2 as SNEGSKA (reference sequence). In DNA, the CDR3 is TGCAGTGCTTATAGCGGGAGTTCCAGTGAGCAGTTCTTC. This codes for CSAYSGSSSEQFF.

The rearrangement joins TRBV5-1 to TRBJ2-7, with 7 bases that match TRBD2. Trimming removed 1 base from V and 3 bases from J; junction bases left unmatched: 7. Germline V gives CDR1 SGHRS, CDR2 YFSETQ. This CDR3 contains 15 residues. CDR3 nucleotide sequence: TGCGCCAGCAGCTTGATGACGGGAGGAGTCTACGAGCAGTACTTC. Protein sequence: CASSLMTGGVYEQYF.

The J gene is TRBJ1-1, the V gene TRBV29-1; a weak D match, TRBD1 (5 bases). Germline CDR1 reads SQVTM; CDR2 reads ANQGSEA. This CDR3 comprises 12 residues. V lost 4 bases and J 8 bases, leaving 14 bases between the germline ends. The DNA of the CDR3 is TGCAGCGTTGTTCCAGGGCGGGGAGAAGCTTTCTTT. Amino acids: CSVVPGRGEAFF. The complete variable domain, with remaining parts taken from reference TRBV29-1 and TRBJ1-1, reads SAVISQKPSRDICQRGTSLTIQCQVDSQVTMMFWYRQQPGQSLTLIATANQGSEATYESGFVIDKFPISRPNLTFSTLTVSNMSPEDSSIYLCSVVPGRGEAFFGQGTRLTVV.

This clonotype was picked up many times. The rearrangement links TRBV20-1 to TRBJ2-5, with 7 positions matching TRBD2. Germline V gene sequence: CDR1 DFQATT, CDR2 SNEGSKA (reference sequence). Germline trimming cut 4 bases from V and 5 bases from J; bases unmatched to any gene: 4. The CDR3 spans 12 residues. CDR3 region: CSATWEGETQYF. In nucleotides, the CDR3 is TGCAGTGCTACCTGGGAGGGGGAGACCCAGTACTTC.

This clonotype came up many times. This chain uses TRBV20-1 with TRBJ2-7; 8 bases align to TRBD2. J was trimmed by 7 bases and V by 0 bases; bases with no gene match: 14. The CDR3 spans 16 residues. CDR1 and CDR2 from the germline V gene are DFQATT and SNEGSKA (reference sequence). This chain's CDR3 is CSARDRAGDRRREQYF. The CDR3, as DNA: TGCAGTGCTAGAGATCGAGCGGGAGATCGTCGTCGGGAGCAGTACTTC.

This clonotype appeared many times. This rearrangement joins TRBV6-2 or TRBV6-3 to TRBJ2-1, with 7 bases identical to TRBD2. Trimming cost V 2 bases and J 5 bases; bases outside gene matches: 3. The CDR3 consists of 14 residues. CDR1 and CDR2 from the germline V gene are MNHEY and SVGEGT. The CDR3 loop reads CASSYVSGNNEQFF. The CDR3 DNA is TGTGCCAGCAGTTACGTCAGCGGGAACAATGAGCAGTTCTTC.

This chain uses TRBV12-5 with TRBJ2-7; 10 positions match TRBD1. The CDR3 is made up of 14 amino acids. In germline, CDR1 is LGHNT, CDR2 FRNRAP. The ends lost 7 bases at V and 3 bases at J; junction bases unmatched: 6. In nucleotides, the CDR3 is TGTGCTAGTGCCTCCGGGACAGGGGTCTACGAGCAGTACTTC. Its protein product is CASASGTGVYEQYF. Combining the CDR3 with reference TRBV12-5 and TRBJ2-7 gives the whole variable domain DARVTQTPRHKVTEMGQEVTMRCQPILGHNTVFWYRQTMMQGLELLAYFRNRAPLDDSGMPKDRFSAEMPDATLATLKIQPSEPRDSAVYFCASASGTGVYEQYFGPGTRLTVT.

This clonotype came up many times. The CDR3 region has the DNA TGTGCCTGGAGTGTACGGTCAGGGGATTGGGAGACCCAGTACTTC. It specifies CAWSVRSGDWETQYF. V gene TRBV30 combines with J gene TRBJ2-5, with a possible D match to TRBD1 (6 bases). V was clipped by 0 bases and J by 5 bases, with 16 bases between them. The CDR3 covers 15 residues. Per the germline V gene, CDR1 is GTSNPN and CDR2 is SVGIG (reference sequence).

This clonotype was picked up many times. This chain uses TRBV5-1 with TRBJ2-2, with 14 bases matching TRBD2. Germline trimming cut 2 bases from V and 7 bases from J; bases unmatched to any gene: 16. This CDR3 region has 20 residues. CDR1 is SGHRS and CDR2 is YFSETQ in the germline V gene. The CDR3 region has the DNA TGCGCCAGCAGCTTTAGTGTCGGCGGGACTAGCGGGAGTCGCAGCGGGGAGCTGTTTTTT. This encodes CASSFSVGGTSGSRSGELFF.

The chain uses TRBV4-1 and TRBJ2-3, with TRBD2 identical over 9 bases. The junction had 11 bases not matched to a gene; V was cut back by 3 bases and J by 1 base. CDR1 and CDR2 from the germline V gene are MGHRA and YSYEKL. The CDR3 sequence is 18 residues long. CDR3 region: CASSHRLAGWQGTDTQYF. CDR3 bases: TGCGCCAGCAGCCATCGGCTAGCGGGATGGCAAGGCACAGATACGCAGTATTTT.